This T cell receptor (beta chain) was observed in a study of blood T cell repertoires in COVID-19 (dated by TCRdb to the early 2020s). For context, the study as a whole: Samples from collaborators originated in the United States, Italy and Spain and spanned both the acute and convalescent phases of COVID-19. The sample metadata nearly always contained a de-identified subject ID, COVID-19 status, age in years and sex. The repertoires were released in a freely available public database meant as a resource for research on the immune response to SARS-CoV-2. Where available, HLA class I and class II types were obtained from metadata supplied by the sample provider rather than from assay-based typing. The samples were drawn from the first 160 participants of the ongoing ImmuneRACE study and from some 1,300 subjects provided by 6 global collaborators. The prospective study material was composed of cDNA or gDNA derived from T cells, B-cell-depleted T cells, or PBMCs. The dataset comprised deeply sampled blood TCRbeta repertoires from subjects exposed to, actively infected with, or recovered from COVID-19. General findings and caveats noted by the study authors: The amount of clinical and demographic metadata varied by source and participant and was provided uncurated.

Whole blood was collected in K2EDTA tubes by collaborating institutions according to the institutions' own protocols. For TCRbeta analysis, collaborators shipped samples in one of three forms: frozen whole blood, isolated PBMCs, or DNA extracted from either of those sample types. From cysteine to phenylalanine, the CDR3 is 13 amino acids long. The entry retains the CDR3 DNA only, 39 bases that are in frame from base 1. As encoded in the germline V gene, CDR1 is MNHEY while CDR2 is SVGAGI. V has 2 bases trimmed and J has 8 bases trimmed; junction bases matching no gene number 5. Comment on this clone: This clone's antigen is unknown. The record has no base qualities; no much larger clone is one base away.

TCRbeta CDR3 regions were amplified from genomic DNA by means of the immunoSEQ Assay, a bias-controlled multiplex PCR. As for how the authors treated the data: The number of nucleated cells in each sample was estimated by amplification of reference gene primers within the assay. Sequence reads were collapsed and filtered to measure the absolute abundance of every unique TCRbeta CDR3 rearrangement. For each sample, productive Simpson clonality was calculated as the square root of Simpson's diversity index across productive rearrangements. The source is immuneACCESS, and TCRdb retained only in-frame sequences with V and J called. Part of the clones is not carried over; for the studies checked, unresolved V genes explain less than half of this, and the remainder is unexplained. V, J and clone size were drawn from that table, and D and trimming were deduced from the DNA. The sample data list around 250,000 clones, and around 83% of these were observed just once. The top ten clones comprise 5.7% of the sample.

The origin of this receptor is an elderly man with acute or convalescent COVID-19. In this chain, TRBV6-5 is recombined with TRBJ1-2; 7 junctional bases match TRBD1. Input material: peripheral blood. The sequenced DNA: TGTGCCAGCAGTTACGGGGACAGACGCGGCTACACCTTC. Translated, this is CASSYGDRRGYTF.